The clone carrying this T cell receptor (beta chain) has a handful of counts. The data were obtained in a study of cytomegalovirus exposure and HLA in healthy donors. Per the germline V gene, CDR1 is MGHRA and CDR2 is YSYEKL. Trimming took 1 base from V and 4 from J; bases not matched to a gene: 7. The CDR3 loop spans 17 amino acids. The primer mix had 60 Vbeta and 13 Jbeta primers. Sequencing was performed with immunoSEQ multiplex PCR; in TCRdb, only in-frame clones are kept and a portion is missing. This sample has about 150,000 clones, with more than 70% found just once. The sample taken for sequencing was PBMCs. The genes are TRBV4-1 and TRBJ2-7; 13 bases line up with TRBD2. This TCR was sampled from a woman in her thirties or forties in good health and CMV-seropositive. The CDR3 DNA follows: TGCGCCAGCAGCCAAGCGCCTGGGACTAGCGGGGCGTACGAGCAGTACTTC. Encoded protein: CASSQAPGTSGAYEQYF.